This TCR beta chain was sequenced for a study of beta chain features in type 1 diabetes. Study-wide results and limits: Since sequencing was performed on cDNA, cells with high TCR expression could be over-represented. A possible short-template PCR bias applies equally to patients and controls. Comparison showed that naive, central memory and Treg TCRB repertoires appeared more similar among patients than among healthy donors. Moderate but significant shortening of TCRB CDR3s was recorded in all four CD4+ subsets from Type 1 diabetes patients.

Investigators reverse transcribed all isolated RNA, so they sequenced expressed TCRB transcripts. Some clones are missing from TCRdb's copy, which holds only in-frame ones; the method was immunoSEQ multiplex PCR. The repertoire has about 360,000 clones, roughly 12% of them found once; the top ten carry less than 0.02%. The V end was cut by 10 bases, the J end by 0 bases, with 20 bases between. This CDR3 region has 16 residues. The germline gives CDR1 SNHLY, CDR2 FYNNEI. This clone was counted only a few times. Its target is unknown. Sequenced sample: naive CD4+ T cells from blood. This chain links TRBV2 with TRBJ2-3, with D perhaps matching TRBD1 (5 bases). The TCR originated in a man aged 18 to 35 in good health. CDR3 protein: CAKGRVPATSTDTQYF. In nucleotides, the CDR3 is TGTGCCAAGGGCAGGGTGCCGGCGACTAGCACAGATACGCAGTATTTT.